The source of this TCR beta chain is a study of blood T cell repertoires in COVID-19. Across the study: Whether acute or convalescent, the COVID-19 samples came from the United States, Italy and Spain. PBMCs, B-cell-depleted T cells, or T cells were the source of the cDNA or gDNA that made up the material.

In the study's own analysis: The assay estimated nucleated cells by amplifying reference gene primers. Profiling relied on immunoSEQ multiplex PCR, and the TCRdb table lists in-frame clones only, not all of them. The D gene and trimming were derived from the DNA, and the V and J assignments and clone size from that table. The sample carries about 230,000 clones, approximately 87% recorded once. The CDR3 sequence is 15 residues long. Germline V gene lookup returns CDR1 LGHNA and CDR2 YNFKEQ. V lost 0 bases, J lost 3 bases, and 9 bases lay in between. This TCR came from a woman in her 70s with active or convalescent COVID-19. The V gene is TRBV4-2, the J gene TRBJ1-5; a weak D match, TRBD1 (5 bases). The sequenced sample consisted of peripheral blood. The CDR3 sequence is CASSQEAGYNQPQHF. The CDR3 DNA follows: TGTGCCAGCAGCCAAGAGGCAGGGTACAATCAGCCCCAGCATTTT.